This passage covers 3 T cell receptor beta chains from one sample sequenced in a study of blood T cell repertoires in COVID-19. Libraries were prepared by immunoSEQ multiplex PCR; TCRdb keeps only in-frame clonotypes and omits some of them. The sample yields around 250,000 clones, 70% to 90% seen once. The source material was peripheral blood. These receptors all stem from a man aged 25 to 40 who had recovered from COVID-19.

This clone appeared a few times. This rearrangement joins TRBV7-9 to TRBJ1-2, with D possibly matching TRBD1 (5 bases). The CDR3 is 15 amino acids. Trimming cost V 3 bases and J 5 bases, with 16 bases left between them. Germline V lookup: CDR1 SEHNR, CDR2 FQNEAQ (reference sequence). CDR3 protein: CASSFALGTPYGYTF. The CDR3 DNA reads TGTGCCAGCAGCTTTGCCCTTGGGACTCCTTATGGCTACACCTTC.

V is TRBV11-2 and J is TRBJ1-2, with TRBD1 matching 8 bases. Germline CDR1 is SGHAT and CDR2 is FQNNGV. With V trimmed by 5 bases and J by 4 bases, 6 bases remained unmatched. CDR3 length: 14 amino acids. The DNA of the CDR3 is TGTGCCAGCAGCACGGACAGGGCGAGCTATGGCTACACCTTC. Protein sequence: CASSTDRASYGYTF.

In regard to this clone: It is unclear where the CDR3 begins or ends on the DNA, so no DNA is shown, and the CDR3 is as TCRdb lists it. The CDR3 sequence is CASSSSGGGADTQYF. This rearrangement joins TRBV6-2 or TRBV6-3 to TRBJ2-3; the tabulated D call, TRBD2, remains unverified against the DNA. From germline, CDR1 is MNHEY and CDR2 SVGEGT. The CDR3 length equals 15 residues, ends included.